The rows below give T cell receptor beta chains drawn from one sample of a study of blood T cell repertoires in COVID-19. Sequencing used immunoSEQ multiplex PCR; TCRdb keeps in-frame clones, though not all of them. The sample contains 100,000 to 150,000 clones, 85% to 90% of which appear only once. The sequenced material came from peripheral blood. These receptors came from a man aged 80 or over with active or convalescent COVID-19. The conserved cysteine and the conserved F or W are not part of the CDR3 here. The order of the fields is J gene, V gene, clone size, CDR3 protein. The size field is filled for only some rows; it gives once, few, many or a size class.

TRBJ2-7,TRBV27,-,ASSPTGGRYEQY
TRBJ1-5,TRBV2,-,ASNNRGAGNQPQH
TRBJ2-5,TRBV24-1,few,ATSGQQETQY
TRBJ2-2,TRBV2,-,ASRGGTGELF
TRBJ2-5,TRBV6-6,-,ASSYLAGGEETQY
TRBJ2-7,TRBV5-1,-,ASSLVGGEQY
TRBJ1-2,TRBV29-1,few,SVEKSWTGKFGYT
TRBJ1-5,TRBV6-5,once,ASKVQGDQPQH
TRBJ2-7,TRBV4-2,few,ASSESGTSETYEQY
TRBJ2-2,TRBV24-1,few,ATSDHRGRGTGELF
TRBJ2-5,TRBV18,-,ASSPPVGQGARETQY
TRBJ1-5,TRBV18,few,ASSPDSGRRQPQH
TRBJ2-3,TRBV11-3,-,ASSLGSGRGDTQY
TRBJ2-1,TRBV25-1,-,ASSEGSGGAHNEQF
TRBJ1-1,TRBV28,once,ASSLLTGAGSPEAF
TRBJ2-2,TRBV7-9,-,ASSARTGNTGELF
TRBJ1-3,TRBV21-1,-,ASSKCVELTIY
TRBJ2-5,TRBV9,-,ASSSAVGQETQY
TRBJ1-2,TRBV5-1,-,ASSLLDSRNSYGYT
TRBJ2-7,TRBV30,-,AWSMRKEQY
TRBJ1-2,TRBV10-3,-,AISEGQGSGYT
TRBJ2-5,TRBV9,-,ASSVGDTYRGTQY
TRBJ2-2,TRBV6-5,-,ASSYSSSRFTGELF
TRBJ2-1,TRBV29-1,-,SVRSGGRSSYNEQF